This is a list of T cell receptor beta chains from one sample in a study of cytomegalovirus exposure and HLA in healthy donors. Profiled with immunoSEQ multiplex PCR; TCRdb holds only in-frame clones, not every one. The table shows roughly 140,000 clones, with around 85% occurring only once. The sequenced sample was PBMCs. These receptors came from a female donor in good health and CMV-seronegative. Both conserved end residues are part of each CDR3. The D gene is left open where the match is weak. Clone size is given for some rows only: seen once, a few or many times, or a class if the clone is expanded.

j_gene,d_gene,v_gene,abundance,CDR3aa,CDR3nt
TRBJ2-1,NA,TRBV28,NA,CASTTGSSSYNEQFF,TGTGCCAGCACCACGGGATCGAGCTCCTACAATGAGCAGTTCTTC
TRBJ2-7,TRBD1,TRBV6-6,NA,CASSWTGPSSYEQYF,TGTGCCAGCAGTTGGACAGGGCCAAGCTCCTACGAGCAGTACTTC
TRBJ2-1,TRBD2,TRBV7-3,NA,CASSLQIAGGGDEQFF,TGTGCCAGCAGCTTACAAATAGCGGGAGGGGGAGATGAGCAGTTCTTC
TRBJ2-1,NA,TRBV5-1,NA,CASSFSSGGHNEQFF,TGCGCCAGCAGCTTCTCCTCAGGGGGGCACAATGAGCAGTTCTTC
TRBJ2-5,NA,TRBV5-1,NA,CASSQRETQYF,TGCGCCAGCAGCCAGAGGGAGACCCAGTACTTC
TRBJ2-1,NA,TRBV18,NA,CASSPPVPDNEQFF,TGTGCCAGCTCACCACCAGTCCCGGACAATGAGCAGTTCTTC
TRBJ1-3,TRBD1,TRBV5-1,NA,CASTPGTVSGNTIYF,TGCGCCAGCACGCCCGGGACAGTCTCTGGAAACACCATATATTTT
TRBJ1-5,TRBD1,TRBV30,NA,CAWSGQGAHQPQHF,TGTGCCTGGAGTGGACAGGGGGCGCATCAGCCCCAGCATTTT
TRBJ2-3,NA,TRBV25-1,NA,CASSEIRGQADTQYF,TGTGCCAGCAGTGAAATCAGGGGCCAGGCAGATACGCAGTATTTT
TRBJ2-7,TRBD1,TRBV7-9,NA,CASSLDAGAGGEQYF,TGTGCCAGCAGCTTAGATGCAGGGGCAGGGGGCGAGCAGTACTTC
TRBJ2-6,NA,TRBV29-1,NA,CSAGGSGANVLTF,TGCAGCGCCGGTGGCTCTGGGGCCAACGTCCTGACTTTC
TRBJ1-1,NA,TRBV14,NA,CASSQRTEAFF,TGTGCCAGCAGCCAGAGAACCGAAGCTTTCTTT
TRBJ2-7,TRBD1,TRBV5-1,NA,CASSLTGDHEQYF,TGCGCCAGCAGCTTAACAGGGGACCACGAGCAGTACTTC
TRBJ2-3,TRBD2,TRBV30,NA,CAWSVLAGAADTQYF,TGTGCCTGGAGTGTCTTAGCGGGAGCGGCAGATACGCAGTATTTT
TRBJ2-7,NA,TRBV4-1,NA,CASSQDRQVTYGQYF,TGCGCCAGCAGCCAGGATCGACAGGTAACCTACGGGCAGTACTTC
TRBJ2-7,NA,TRBV5-6,NA,CASSFGQSYEQYF,TGTGCCAGCAGCTTCGGACAGAGCTACGAGCAGTACTTC
TRBJ2-7,TRBD2,TRBV29-1,NA,CSVLAGRAYEQYF,TGCAGCGTTCTAGCGGGCAGAGCCTACGAGCAGTACTTC
TRBJ2-7,TRBD2,TRBV25-1,NA,CASSEAGTSGATYEQYF,TGTGCCAGCAGTGAAGCCGGGACTAGCGGGGCTACCTACGAGCAGTACTTC
TRBJ1-1,NA,TRBV29-1,few,CSAGQGNTEAFF,TGCAGCGCCGGGCAGGGGAACACTGAAGCTTTCTTT
TRBJ2-3,TRBD2,TRBV7-9,NA,CASSLRDRLARWADTQYF,TGTGCCAGCAGCTTGAGAGACCGACTAGCGAGGTGGGCAGATACGCAGTATTTT
TRBJ2-3,NA,TRBV9,once,CASSVARAGSGTDTQYF,TGTGCCAGCAGCGTAGCTAGGGCAGGGTCGGGCACAGATACGCAGTATTTT
TRBJ2-7,NA,TRBV7-6,NA,CASSLEYSPEQYF,TGTGCCAGCAGCTTAGAATACAGCCCCGAGCAGTACTTC
TRBJ2-5,NA,TRBV6-1,few,CASSGSTRQETQYF,TGTGCCAGCAGTGGATCGACACGTCAAGAGACCCAGTACTTC
TRBJ2-7,NA,TRBV27,NA,CASSLWGGARFEQYF,TGTGCCAGCAGTCTCTGGGGGGGGGCGCGCTTCGAGCAGTACTTC
TRBJ2-2,TRBD2,TRBV28,NA,CAPNRDRRLAGATGELFF,TGTGCCCCCAACAGGGACAGGAGACTAGCGGGAGCCACCGGGGAGCTGTTTTTT
TRBJ1-6,NA,TRBV7-9,few,CASSSQGNNSPLHF,TGTGCCAGCAGCTCACAGGGAAACAATTCACCCCTCCACTTT
TRBJ1-4,NA,TRBV7-6,NA,CASSLSRGMVEKLFF,TGTGCCAGCAGCTTATCGCGGGGGATGGTTGAAAAACTGTTTTTT
TRBJ1-1,NA,TRBV10-3,NA,CAARDSLNTEAFF,TGTGCCGCCAGGGACTCATTGAACACTGAAGCTTTCTTT
TRBJ1-2,TRBD1,TRBV27,NA,CASSLTQGADGYTF,TGTGCCAGCAGTTTAACACAGGGGGCTGATGGCTACACCTTC
TRBJ2-7,NA,TRBV7-9,NA,CASSLDGGEEQYF,TGTGCCAGCAGCTTAGATGGCGGAGAAGAGCAGTACTTC